The entry below describes one T cell receptor beta chain. The table came from immunoSEQ multiplex PCR; TCRdb's copy has only in-frame clones and leaves some out. The sample contains around 310,000 clones, roughly 89% of which appear only once. This sample is part of a study of blood T cell repertoires in COVID-19. The CDR3 loop spans 13 amino acids. Germline assignment: CDR1 LNHDA and CDR2 SQIVND (reference sequence). Trimming stripped 11 bases from V and 3 bases from J, with 14 bases between. The V gene is TRBV19, the J gene TRBJ1-5; D not certain. Sequencing was done on a sample of peripheral blood. The source is a woman in her thirties or forties with COVID-19, enrolled during active disease. This CDR3 reads CAHGATINQPQHF. The CDR3 DNA sequence: TGTGCCCATGGCGCGACAATCAATCAGCCCCAGCATTTT.